This T cell receptor (beta chain) comes out of a study of radiation and T cells in renal cell carcinoma. This sample's time point: baseline pretreatment blood. Treatment described: 15 Gy SBRT to primary tumor, nephrectomy 4 weeks later. Clear cell pathology was present in this patient's renal cell carcinoma. The CDR3 is made up of 15 amino acids. J gave up 4 bases and V 3 bases, and 6 bases lay outside the gene matches. The germline V gene encodes CDR1 PRHDT and CDR2 FYEKMQ (reference sequence). The study's findings and limits: Baseline intratumoral clonotype presence is unknown without pretreatment biopsies.

A remark on this clone: Its antigen is not identified.

The assay was immunoSEQ multiplex PCR, and TCRdb's table has in-frame clones only and misses some. Found here are 130,000 to 150,000 clones, 70% to 90% of them singletons; the top ten hold approximately 12%. The chain recombines TRBV13 with TRBJ1-1; 9 bases line up with TRBD1. The source is a woman between 50 and 59 years old with renal cell carcinoma. The source material was blood, sampled from a patient whose treatment included radiotherapy and nephrectomy. This CDR3 is CASSFGTGNPTEAFF. The CDR3, as DNA: TGTGCCAGCAGCTTCGGGACAGGGAATCCCACTGAAGCTTTCTTT.